Below, one TCR beta chain is given with its context. Its antigen is unidentified. This specimen comes from a study of cytotoxic CD8 clonotypes in ibrutinib-treated CLL. Overall study: Samples showed on average 255,043 productive templates and about 100,000 productive rearrangements.

This table comes from immunoSEQ multiplex PCR, and its TCRdb copy is limited to in-frame clones, with some not included. The data show around 160,000 clones, nearly 90% seen once. General study points: Under treatment, the uncommon public clonotypes either contracted or remained stable. Baseline clonality exceeded age-matched healthy donors and tracked circulating CD8+ T-cell counts.

Trimming took off 2 bases at V and 6 bases at J, with 15 bases between the two ends. Germline V gene sequence: CDR1 SGHNT, CDR2 YYREEE (reference sequence). The CDR3 extends over 14 amino acids. The sequence came from a human donor with chronic lymphocytic leukemia. The sequenced sample was PBMCs, obtained at disease progression, from a patient treated with ibrutinib. This rearrangement joins TRBV5-4 to TRBJ2-7; D unclear. CDR3: CASSLRSIPLEQYF. The CDR3 DNA is TGTGCCAGCAGCTTACGCTCGATCCCCCTCGAGCAGTACTTC.